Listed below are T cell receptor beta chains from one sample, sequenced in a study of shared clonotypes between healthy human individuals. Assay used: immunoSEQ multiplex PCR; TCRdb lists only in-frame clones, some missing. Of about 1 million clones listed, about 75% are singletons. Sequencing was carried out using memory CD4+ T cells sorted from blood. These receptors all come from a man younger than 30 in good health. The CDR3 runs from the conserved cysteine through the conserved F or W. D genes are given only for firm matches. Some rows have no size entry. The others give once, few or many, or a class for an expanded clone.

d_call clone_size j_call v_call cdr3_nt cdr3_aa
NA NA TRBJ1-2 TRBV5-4 TGTGCCAGCAGCGTACAGGGTCCCCTTAACTATGGCTACACCTTC CASSVQGPLNYGYTF
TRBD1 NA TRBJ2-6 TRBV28 TGTGCCAGCAGGGACCTGGACAGGGAGGTGGGAGGGGCCAACGTCCTGACTTTC CASRDLDREVGGANVLTF
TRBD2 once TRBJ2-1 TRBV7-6 TGTGCCAGCAGCTTAGGGATTAGCGGGAGGGTGAAGCACAATGAGCAGTTCTTC CASSLGISGRVKHNEQFF
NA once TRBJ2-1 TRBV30 TGTGCCTGGAGTGTACGGGTTCCTACCTACAATGAGCAGTTCTTC CAWSVRVPTYNEQFF
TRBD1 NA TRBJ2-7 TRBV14 TGTGCCAGCAGCCAAGATCCTCGTGGGCAGGGGGCTAACGTGCAGTACTTC CASSQDPRGQGANVQYF
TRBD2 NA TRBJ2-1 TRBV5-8 TGTGCCAGCAGCTTGGGCGGGAGCCTCTACAATGAGCAGTTCTTC CASSLGGSLYNEQFF
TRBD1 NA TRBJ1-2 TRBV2 TGTGCCAGCAGTGCCCTCCAGGGGGCGGGAGGCTACACCTTC CASSALQGAGGYTF
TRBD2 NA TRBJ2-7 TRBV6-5 TGTGCCAGCAGTTACCTGGCATCCGGGGGGTACGAGCAGTACTTC CASSYLASGGYEQYF
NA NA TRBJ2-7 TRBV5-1 TGCGCCAGCAGCTTGGCCTTCAAGAAATACACGACCTACGAGCAGTACTTC CASSLAFKKYTTYEQYF
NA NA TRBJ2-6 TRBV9 TGTGCCAGCAGCGTCAACTCTGGGGCCAACGTCCTGACTTTC CASSVNSGANVLTF
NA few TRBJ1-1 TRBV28 TGTGCCAGCAGTCTACAGGGTGGGAACACTGAAGCTTTCTTT CASSLQGGNTEAFF
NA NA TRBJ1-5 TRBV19 TGTGCCAGTAGGGGCACGAATCAGCCCCAGCATTTT CASRGTNQPQHF
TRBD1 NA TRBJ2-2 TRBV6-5 TGTGCCAGCAGTTACTCGAGGGCAGGGGGCACCGGGGAGCTGTTTTTT CASSYSRAGGTGELFF
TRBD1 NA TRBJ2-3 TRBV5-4 TGTGCCAGCAGCGGTAAGACAGGGGGCGGCGAAGATACGCAGTATTTT CASSGKTGGGEDTQYF
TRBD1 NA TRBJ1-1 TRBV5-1 TGCGCCAGCAGCTTGGCCGGTTGGCAGGGGGTCACTGAAGCTTTCTTT CASSLAGWQGVTEAFF
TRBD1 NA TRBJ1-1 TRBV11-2 TGTGCCAGCAGCGTCCCGGGACAGGGCCCTGAAGCTTTCTTT CASSVPGQGPEAFF
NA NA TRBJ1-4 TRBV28 TGTGCCAGCAGTTCAACCCCAGTAAGCAAACTGTTTTTT CASSSTPVSKLFF
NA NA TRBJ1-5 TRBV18 TGTGCCAGCTCACCCGCCGGCTCCAGGGATCAGCCCCAGCATTTT CASSPAGSRDQPQHF
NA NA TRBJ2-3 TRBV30 TGTGCCTGGAGTGTAAGACGGGGGACAGATACGCAGTATTTT CAWSVRRGTDTQYF
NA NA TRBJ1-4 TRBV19 TGTGCCAGCGGACAGCTGTCAACTAATGAAAAACTGTTTTTT CASGQLSTNEKLFF
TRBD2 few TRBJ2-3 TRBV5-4 TGTGCCAGCACGGGCGGCGGGACTAGGGGGACAGATACGCAGTATTTT CASTGGGTRGTDTQYF
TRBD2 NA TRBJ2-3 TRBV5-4 TGTGCCAGCAGCTTGCGACTAGCGGGGGCTGGCACAGATACGCAGTATTTT CASSLRLAGAGTDTQYF
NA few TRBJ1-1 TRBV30 TGTGCCTGGAGGATAGGGGGTAGGGCGAACACTGAAGCTTTCTTT CAWRIGGRANTEAFF
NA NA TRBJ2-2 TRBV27 TGTGCCAGCAGTTCTTTTCGTCAAACCACCGGGGAGCTGTTTTTT CASSSFRQTTGELFF
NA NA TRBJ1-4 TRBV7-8 TGTGCCAGCAGCCGGCAGGGGCATAATGAAAAACTGTTTTTT CASSRQGHNEKLFF
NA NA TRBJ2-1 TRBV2 TGTGCCAGCACTGGGGACAACAGGGAGCAGTTCTTC CASTGDNREQFF
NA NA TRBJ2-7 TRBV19 TGTGCCAGTAGTATAGAACAGGGTGGTTCCTACGAGCAGTACTTC CASSIEQGGSYEQYF
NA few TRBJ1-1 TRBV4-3 TGCGCCAGCAGCCAAGTCATGAACACTGAAGCTTTCTTT CASSQVMNTEAFF
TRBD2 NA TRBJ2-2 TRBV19 TGTGCCAGTAGTCCGGGACTATTTTTCCCGGGGGAGCTGTTTTTT CASSPGLFFPGELFF
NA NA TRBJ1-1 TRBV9 TGTGCCAGCAGCCCCGGCATCCTGAACACTGAAGCTTTCTTT CASSPGILNTEAFF
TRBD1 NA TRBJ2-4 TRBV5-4 TGTGCCAGCAGCCGGGGACAGGGGGCAGGCCAAAACATTCAGTACTTC CASSRGQGAGQNIQYF
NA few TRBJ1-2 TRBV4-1 TGCGCCAGCAGCCAGACGGTTAACTATGGCTACACCTTC CASSQTVNYGYTF
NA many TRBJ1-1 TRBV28 TGTGCCAGCAACTCGGGGGGTCGATGGGTGAACACTGAAGCTTTCTTT CASNSGGRWVNTEAFF
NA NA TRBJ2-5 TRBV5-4 TGTGCCAGTTTCCAGGGGCAAGGGGGAGAGACCCAGTACTTC CASFQGQGGETQYF
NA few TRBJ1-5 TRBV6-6 TGTGCCAGCAGCAATCATGGCAATCAGCCCCAGCATTTT CASSNHGNQPQHF
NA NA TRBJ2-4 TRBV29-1 TGCAGCGTTGAAGATTCGGCGAATAAAAACATTCAGTACTTC CSVEDSANKNIQYF
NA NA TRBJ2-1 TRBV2 TGTGCCAGCAGTGGGACTCTTTCCTACAATGAGCAGTTCTTC CASSGTLSYNEQFF
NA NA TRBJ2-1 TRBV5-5 TGTGCCAGCAGCTTGGCGTCAGGAGACTACAATGAGCAGTTCTTC CASSLASGDYNEQFF
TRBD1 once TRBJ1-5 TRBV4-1 TGCGCCAGCAGCCGAACAGGGGACTGGCCCCAGCATTTT CASSRTGDWPQHF
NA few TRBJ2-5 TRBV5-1 TGCGCCAGCAGCTTGGCCGGTGAGACCCAGTACTTC CASSLAGETQYF